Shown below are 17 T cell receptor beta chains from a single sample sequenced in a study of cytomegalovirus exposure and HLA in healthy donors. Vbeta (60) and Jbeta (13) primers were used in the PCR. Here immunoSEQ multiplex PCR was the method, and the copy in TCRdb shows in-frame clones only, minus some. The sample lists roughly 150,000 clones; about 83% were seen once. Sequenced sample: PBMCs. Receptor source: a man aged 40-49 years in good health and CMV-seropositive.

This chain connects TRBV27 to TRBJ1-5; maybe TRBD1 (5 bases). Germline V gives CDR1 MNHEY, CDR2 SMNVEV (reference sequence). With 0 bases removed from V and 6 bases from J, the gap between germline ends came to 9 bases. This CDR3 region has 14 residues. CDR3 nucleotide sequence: TGTGCCAGCAGTTTATCAAGGGGCCTTCAGCCCCAGCATTTT. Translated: CASSLSRGLQPQHF.

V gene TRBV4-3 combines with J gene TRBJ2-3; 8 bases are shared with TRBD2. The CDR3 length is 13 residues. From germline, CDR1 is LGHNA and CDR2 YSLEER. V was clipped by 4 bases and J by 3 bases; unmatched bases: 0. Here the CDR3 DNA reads TGCGCCAGCAGCCGCGGGAGGACAGATACGCAGTATTTT. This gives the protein CASSRGRTDTQYF.

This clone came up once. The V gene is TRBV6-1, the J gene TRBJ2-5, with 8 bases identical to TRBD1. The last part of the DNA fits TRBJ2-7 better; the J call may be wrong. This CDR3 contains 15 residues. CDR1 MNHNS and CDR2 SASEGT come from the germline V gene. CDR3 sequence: CASSPSGQGLYEQYF. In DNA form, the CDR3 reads TGTGCCAGCAGTCCCTCCGGACAGGGTCTATACGAGCAGTACTTC.

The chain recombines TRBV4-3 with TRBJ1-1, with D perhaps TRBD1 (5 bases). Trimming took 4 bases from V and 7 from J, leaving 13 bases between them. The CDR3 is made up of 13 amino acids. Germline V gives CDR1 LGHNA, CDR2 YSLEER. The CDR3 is CASSRLQQGEAFF. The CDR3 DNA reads TGCGCCAGCAGCCGACTTCAGCAGGGTGAAGCTTTCTTT.

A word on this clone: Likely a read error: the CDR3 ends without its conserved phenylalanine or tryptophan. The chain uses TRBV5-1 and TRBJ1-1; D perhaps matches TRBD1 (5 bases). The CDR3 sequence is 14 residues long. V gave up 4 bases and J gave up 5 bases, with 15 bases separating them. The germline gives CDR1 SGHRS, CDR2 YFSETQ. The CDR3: CASSPWGERTEAFL. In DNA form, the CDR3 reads TGCGCCAGCAGCCCATGGGGGGAGAGGACTGAAGCTTTCCTT.

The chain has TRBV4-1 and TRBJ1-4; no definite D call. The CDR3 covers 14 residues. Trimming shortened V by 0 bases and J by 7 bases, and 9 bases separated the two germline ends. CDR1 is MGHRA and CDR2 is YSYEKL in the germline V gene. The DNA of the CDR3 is TGCGCCAGCAGCCAAGATGAGGGAAGTGAAAAACTGTTTTTT. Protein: CASSQDEGSEKLFF.

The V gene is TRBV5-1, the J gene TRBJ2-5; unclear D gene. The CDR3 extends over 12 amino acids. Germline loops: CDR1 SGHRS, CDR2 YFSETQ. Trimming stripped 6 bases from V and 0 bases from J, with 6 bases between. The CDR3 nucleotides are TGCGCCAGCACCAGTAACCAAGAGACCCAGTACTTC. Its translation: CASTSNQETQYF.

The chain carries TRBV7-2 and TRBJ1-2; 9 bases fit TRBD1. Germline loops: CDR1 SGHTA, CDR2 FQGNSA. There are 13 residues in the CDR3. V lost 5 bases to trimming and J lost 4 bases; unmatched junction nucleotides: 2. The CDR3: CASSQDRGYGYTF. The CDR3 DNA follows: TGTGCCAGCAGCCAGGACAGGGGCTATGGCTACACCTTC.

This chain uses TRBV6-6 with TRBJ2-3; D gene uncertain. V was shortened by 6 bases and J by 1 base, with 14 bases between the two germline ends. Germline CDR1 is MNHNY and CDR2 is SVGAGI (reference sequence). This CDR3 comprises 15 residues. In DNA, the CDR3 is TGTGCCAGCAGATCCACAGACCAGGGCACAGATACGCAGTATTTT. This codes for CASRSTDQGTDTQYF.

Written as DNA, the CDR3 is TGTGCCAGCAGCCCACCCCTGAGGGGGCCCTTGCCGGAAGCTTTCTTT. Protein: CASSPPLRGPLPEAFF. This sequence joins TRBV7-9 and TRBJ1-1, with TRBD1 matching over 7 bases. Germline V gene data show CDR1 as SEHNR and CDR2 as FQNEAQ (reference sequence). This CDR3 region has 16 residues. V lost 5 bases and J lost 8; bases outside the gene matches: 17.

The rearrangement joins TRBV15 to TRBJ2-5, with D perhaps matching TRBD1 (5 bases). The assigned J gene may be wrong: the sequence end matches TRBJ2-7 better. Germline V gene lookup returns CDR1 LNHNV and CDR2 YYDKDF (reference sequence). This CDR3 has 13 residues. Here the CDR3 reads CATQGLGNYEQYF. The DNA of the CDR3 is TGTGCCACCCAGGGATTGGGCAACTACGAGCAGTACTTC.

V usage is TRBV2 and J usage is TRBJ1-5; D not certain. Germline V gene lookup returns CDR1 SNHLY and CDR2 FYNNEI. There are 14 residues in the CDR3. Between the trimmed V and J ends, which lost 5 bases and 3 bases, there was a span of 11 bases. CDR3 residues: CASSSRGDNQPQHF. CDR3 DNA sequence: TGTGCCAGCAGTTCCCGGGGAGACAATCAGCCCCAGCATTTT.

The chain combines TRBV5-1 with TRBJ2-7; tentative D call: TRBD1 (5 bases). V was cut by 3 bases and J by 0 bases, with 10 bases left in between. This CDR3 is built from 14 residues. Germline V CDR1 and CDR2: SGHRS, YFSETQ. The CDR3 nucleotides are TGCGCCAGCAGCTCCAGGGAAGTCTCCTACGAGCAGTACTTC. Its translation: CASSSREVSYEQYF.

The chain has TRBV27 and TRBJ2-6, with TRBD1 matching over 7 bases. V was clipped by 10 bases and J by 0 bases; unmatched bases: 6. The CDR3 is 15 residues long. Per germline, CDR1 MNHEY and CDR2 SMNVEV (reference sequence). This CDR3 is CATSGTVSGANVLTF. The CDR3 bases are TGTGCCACCTCCGGGACAGTCTCTGGGGCCAACGTCCTGACTTTC.

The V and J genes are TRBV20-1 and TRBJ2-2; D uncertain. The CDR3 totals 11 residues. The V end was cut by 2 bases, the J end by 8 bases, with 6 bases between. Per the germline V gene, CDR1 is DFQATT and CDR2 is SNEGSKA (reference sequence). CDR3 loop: CSARFGGELFF. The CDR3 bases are TGCAGTGCTAGATTCGGGGGGGAGCTGTTTTTT.

The CDR3 here is CASSRHGGTEAFF. The CDR3 region has the DNA TGCGCCAGCAGCCGCCACGGGGGAACTGAAGCTTTCTTT. The genes are TRBV5-1 and TRBJ1-1; maybe TRBD1 (5 bases). Trimming cost V 4 bases and J 5 bases, with 12 bases left between them. The CDR3 is 13 amino acids. Per germline, CDR1 SGHRS and CDR2 YFSETQ.

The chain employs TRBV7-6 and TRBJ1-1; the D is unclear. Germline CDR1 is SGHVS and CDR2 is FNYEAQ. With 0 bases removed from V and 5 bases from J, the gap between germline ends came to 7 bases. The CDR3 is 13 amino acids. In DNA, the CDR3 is TGTGCCAGCAGCTTAGCGGGGAGGACTGAAGCTTTCTTT. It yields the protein CASSLAGRTEAFF.